The 25 T cell receptor beta chains listed next were all sequenced from one sample in a study of chemoradiotherapy in HPV16-positive cancers. Method: immunoSEQ multiplex PCR; TCRdb's copy keeps in-frame clones and lacks some. The data show 20,000 to 25,000 clones, around nine tenths seen once. Sample: blood, taken from a patient who underwent chemoradiotherapy. The receptors were sampled from a human donor with HPV-associated anogenital cancer.

This chain joins TRBV9 and TRBJ2-1; 7 bases line up with TRBD1. Per the germline V gene, CDR1 is SGDLS and CDR2 is YYNGEE. The V segment lost 4 bases and the J segment 6 bases; nucleotides outside the gene matches: 4. CDR3 length equals 13 residues. The CDR3 is CASSSRQGNEQFF. The CDR3 DNA follows: TGTGCCAGCAGCTCCCGACAGGGCAATGAGCAGTTCTTC.

The V gene is TRBV27, the J gene TRBJ1-2; D is possibly TRBD1 (5 bases). Germline V lookup: CDR1 MNHEY, CDR2 SMNVEV (reference sequence). The CDR3 is 15 amino acids. V gave up 3 bases and J gave up 3 bases, with 14 bases separating them. The CDR3 protein is CASSFTRGGYYGYTF. CDR3 coding DNA: TGTGCCAGCAGTTTCACACGGGGCGGTTACTATGGCTACACCTTC.

The chain links TRBV27 to TRBJ1-1; TRBD1 might be the D (6 bases). V lost 4 bases and J lost 1, with 19 bases in between. CDR1 is MNHEY, CDR2 SMNVEV, per germline (reference sequence). This CDR3 is built from 17 residues. CDR3 in DNA: TGTGCCAGCAGTTACGATACGGGACACCGGGAGAACACTGAAGCTTTCTTT. Translation gives CASSYDTGHRENTEAFF.

The V gene is TRBV18, the J gene TRBJ2-3; D gene uncertain. The germline CDR1 and CDR2 sequences are KGHSH and LQKENI. The CDR3 spans 12 residues. Trimming left V 6 bases short and J 2 bases short, with 6 bases between. In DNA, the CDR3 is TGTGCCAGCTCTATAGACACAGATACGCAGTATTTT. Its protein product is CASSIDTDTQYF.

This clone was seen only once. The chain has TRBV10-2 and TRBJ1-5; no definite D call. CDR3 length equals 14 residues. V lost 4 bases, J lost 7 bases, and 14 bases lay in between. Germline V gene lookup returns CDR1 WSHSY and CDR2 SAAADI. The CDR3 DNA follows: TGCGCCAGCAGTGGCTCGGCGGAATTCCAGCCCCAGCATTTT. Its protein product is CASSGSAEFQPQHF.

The rearrangement joins TRBV6-6 to TRBJ2-2, with TRBD1 identical over 7 bases. Germline assignment: CDR1 MNHNY and CDR2 SVGAGI (reference sequence). With V trimmed by 7 bases and J by 4 bases, 9 bases remained unmatched. The CDR3 covers 15 residues. The chain's CDR3 is CASTAGGSGTGELFF. For the CDR3, the DNA is TGTGCCAGCACCGCAGGGGGTAGTGGCACCGGGGAGCTGTTTTTT.

The CDR3, as DNA: TGTGCCAGCAGCCAAGGGTCGGACATCCTCAATGAAAAACTGTTTTTT. Translating it yields CASSQGSDILNEKLFF. The rearrangement links TRBV4-2 to TRBJ1-4; D is perhaps TRBD1 (5 bases). V dropped 1 base and J dropped 5 bases, with 14 bases sitting between them. The CDR3 loop spans 16 amino acids. The germline V gene has CDR1 LGHNA and CDR2 YNFKEQ.

DNA for the CDR3: TGTGCCAGCGGGACTCTAAACAATGAGCAGTTCTTC. It translates to CASGTLNNEQFF. V is TRBV10-3 and J is TRBJ2-1, with a weak D call TRBD2 (6 bases). Trimming shortened V by 10 bases and J by 5 bases, and 12 bases separated the two germline ends. The CDR3 totals 12 residues. Germline lookup yields CDR1 ENHRY and CDR2 SYGVKD.

The V call is TRBV5-1, the J call TRBJ2-3; D perhaps matches TRBD2 (6 bases). Germline-derived CDR1 and CDR2 are SGHRS and YFSETQ. This CDR3 region has 16 residues. Between the trimmed V and J ends, which lost 0 bases and 3 bases, there was a span of 14 bases. The CDR3 spells CASSLDQRAGTDTQYF. In DNA form, the CDR3 reads TGCGCCAGCAGCTTGGACCAGAGGGCGGGGACAGATACGCAGTATTTT.

The chain uses TRBV4-3 and TRBJ2-6; D gene ambiguous. CDR1 is LGHNA, CDR2 YSLEER, per germline. The CDR3 length is 18 residues. V gave up 0 bases and J gave up 0 bases, with 12 bases separating them. The CDR3 DNA is TGCGCCAGCAGCCAAGATCCGGTCACTTACTCTGGGGCCAACGTCCTGACTTTC. Protein product: CASSQDPVTYSGANVLTF.

The rearrangement joins TRBV10-1 to TRBJ2-7, with TRBD1 matching over 7 bases. Germline loops: CDR1 WNHNN, CDR2 SYGVQD (reference sequence). The ends lost 10 bases at V and 4 bases at J; junction bases unmatched: 10. The CDR3 extends over 13 amino acids. This chain's CDR3 is CANLTGRLYEQYF. DNA of the CDR3: TGCGCCAACTTGACAGGGCGGCTTTACGAGCAGTACTTC.

The V and J genes are TRBV7-2 and TRBJ1-2; 7 positions agree with TRBD1. CDR3 length: 14 residues. Germline lookup yields CDR1 SGHTA and CDR2 FQGNSA. J was trimmed by 2 bases and V by 5 bases; bases with no gene match: 5. The CDR3 DNA reads TGTGCCAGCAGCCCTGGACAGGTCAACTATGGCTACACCTTC. It specifies CASSPGQVNYGYTF.

The chain carries TRBV29-1 and TRBJ2-1; D may correspond to TRBD1 or TRBD2 (5 bases each). CDR1 is SQVTM and CDR2 is ANQGSEA in the germline V gene. V lost 0 bases to trimming and J lost 5 bases, with 17 bases between them. The CDR3 consists of 16 residues. The CDR3 loop is CSVEDQGSWGHNEQFF. Written as DNA, the CDR3 is TGCAGCGTTGAAGATCAGGGATCTTGGGGACACAATGAGCAGTTCTTC.

V usage is TRBV7-9 and J usage is TRBJ2-3; TRBD1 agrees at 7 bases. The CDR3 runs 18 residues. Losses at the gene ends were 5 bases for V and 2 bases for J; bases not matched to a gene: 16. Looked up from germline, CDR1 is SEHNR and CDR2 is FQNEAQ (reference sequence). CDR3 coding DNA: TGTGCCAGCAGCACGCCCACCAAGACAGGGATGGTCACAGATACGCAGTATTTT. Its translation is CASSTPTKTGMVTDTQYF.

This clone was detected once. The chain is built from TRBV19 and TRBJ2-6, with D perhaps TRBD1 or TRBD2 (6 bases each). The CDR3 is 18 amino acids. The germline gives CDR1 LNHDA, CDR2 SQIVND (reference sequence). The ends were cut back, 3 bases at V and 4 bases at J, with 19 bases in the middle. DNA for the CDR3: TGTGCCAGTAGTATCTTCTCCCCGGGGGCTGCAGGGGCCAACGTCCTGACTTTC. It is translated as CASSIFSPGAAGANVLTF.

This chain joins TRBV28 and TRBJ1-1; no definite D call. CDR1 and CDR2 from the germline V gene are MDHEN and SYDVKM. V was cut by 10 bases and J by 7 bases, with 16 bases left in between. The CDR3 has 12 amino acids. The CDR3 DNA follows: TGTGCCACCGGGCGCCTGAGAGGTGAAGCTTTCTTT. Protein: CATGRLRGEAFF.

The chain couples TRBV7-2 to TRBJ1-3; D perhaps matches TRBD1 (6 bases). Between the trimmed V and J ends, which lost 1 base and 4 bases, there was a span of 14 bases. Germline CDR1 and CDR2: SGHTA and FQGNSA. The CDR3 is 16 residues long. The CDR3 spells CASSLVSGTYGNTIYF. CDR3 sequence (DNA): TGTGCCAGCAGCTTAGTATCGGGGACATACGGAAACACCATATATTTT.

The chain employs TRBV5-1 and TRBJ2-2, with D maybe TRBD1 (5 bases). Germline V gene data show CDR1 as SGHRS and CDR2 as YFSETQ. This CDR3 region has 18 residues. V was shortened by 0 bases and J by 2 bases, with 17 bases between the two germline ends. CDR3 amino acids: CASSLGMTVRINTGELFF. The DNA of the CDR3 is TGCGCCAGCAGCTTGGGGATGACAGTCAGGATAAACACCGGGGAGCTGTTTTTT.

This clone is a singleton in its sample. This chain connects TRBV4-3 to TRBJ1-4, with 7 positions matching TRBD1. The J segment lost 1 base and the V segment lost 1 base, leaving 3 bases of the junction unmatched. CDR1 and CDR2 from the germline V gene are LGHNA and YSLEER. The CDR3 is 16 amino acids. CDR3 in amino acids: CASSQGQGGTNEKLFF. The CDR3 bases are TGCGCCAGCAGCCAAGGACAGGGCGGAACTAATGAAAAACTGTTTTTT.

The rearrangement uses TRBV27 and TRBJ2-5; the match to TRBD2 covers 12 bases. J was trimmed by 2 bases and V by 7 bases; bases with no gene match: 5. CDR1 is MNHEY and CDR2 is SMNVEV in the germline V gene (reference sequence). The CDR3 has 15 amino acids. CDR3 sequence: CASKVGTSGQETQYF. The CDR3, as DNA: TGTGCCAGCAAAGTCGGGACTAGCGGGCAAGAGACCCAGTACTTC.

This chain uses TRBV5-4 with TRBJ2-5; 10 bases align to TRBD2. The ends lost 5 bases at V and 5 bases at J; junction bases unmatched: 3. The germline V gene encodes CDR1 SGHNT and CDR2 YYREEE (reference sequence). The CDR3 is made up of 13 amino acids. CDR3 in DNA: TGTGCCAGCAGGACGACTAGCGGGGAGACCCAGTACTTC. Translation: CASRTTSGETQYF.

The genes are TRBV28 and TRBJ2-5, with TRBD1 matching over 8 bases. The germline V gene has CDR1 MDHEN and CDR2 SYDVKM. The CDR3 length is 15 residues. The ends lost 1 base at V and 4 bases at J; junction bases unmatched: 5. CDR3 sequence reads: CASSLSGRGLETQYF. CDR3 nucleotide sequence: TGTGCCAGCAGTTTATCTGGCAGGGGGCTAGAGACCCAGTACTTC.

The chain combines TRBV27 with TRBJ2-7, with D perhaps matching TRBD2 (6 bases). The CDR3 spans 17 residues. CDR1 is MNHEY and CDR2 is SMNVEV in the germline V gene (reference sequence). The V end was cut by 0 bases, the J end by 2 bases, with 17 bases between. The DNA of the CDR3 is TGTGCCAGCAGTTTATCGGTCGGCGGGGCGCTCCCCTACGAGCAGTACTTC. The encoded protein is CASSLSVGGALPYEQYF.

The chain uses TRBV11-2 and TRBJ1-1, with 7 bases fitting TRBD1. The CDR3 is 14 residues long. V was clipped by 8 bases and J by 4 bases; unmatched bases: 10. CDR1 and CDR2 from the germline V gene are SGHAT and FQNNGV. CDR3 DNA: TGTGCCAGCTCCCTGAACAGGGGAGGCACTGAAGCTTTCTTT. It yields the protein CASSLNRGGTEAFF.

V usage is TRBV4-3 and J usage is TRBJ2-7, with no clear D. Germline values: CDR1 LGHNA, CDR2 YSLEER. The CDR3 totals 13 residues. V lost 3 bases to trimming and J lost 0 bases, with 6 bases between them. In DNA form, the CDR3 reads TGCGCCAGCAGCCAGTCCCTCTCCTACGAGCAGTACTTC. The encoded protein is CASSQSLSYEQYF.